The sequence of this T cell receptor beta chain was determined in a study of T cell responses to AZD1222 COVID-19 vaccine. Using immunoSEQ multiplex PCR, the repertoire was profiled, and TCRdb retains in-frame clones only, with some absent. Among 95,000 to 150,000 clones listed, around 87% were seen once. Material: peripheral blood, obtained 28 days after the second AZD1222 dose. This TCR was recovered from an adult who received the AZD1222 COVID-19 vaccine.

The CDR3 protein is CASSSLSQVNSPLHF. CDR3 DNA sequence: TGTGCCAGTAGTTCCCTATCACAGGTTAATTCACCCCTCCACTTT. The V call is TRBV19, the J call TRBJ1-6, with D tentatively TRBD1 (5 bases). The CDR3 totals 15 residues. V was cut by 5 bases and J by 6 bases, with 14 bases left in between. CDR1 is LNHDA, CDR2 SQIVND, per germline (reference sequence). Full variable domain (outside the CDR3, taken from reference TRBV19 and TRBJ1-6): DGGITQSPKYLFRKEGQNVTLSCEQNLNHDAMYWYRQDPGQGLRLIYYSQIVNDFQKGDIAEGYSVSREKKESFPLTVTSAQKNPTAFYLCASSSLSQVNSPLHFGNGTRLTVT.